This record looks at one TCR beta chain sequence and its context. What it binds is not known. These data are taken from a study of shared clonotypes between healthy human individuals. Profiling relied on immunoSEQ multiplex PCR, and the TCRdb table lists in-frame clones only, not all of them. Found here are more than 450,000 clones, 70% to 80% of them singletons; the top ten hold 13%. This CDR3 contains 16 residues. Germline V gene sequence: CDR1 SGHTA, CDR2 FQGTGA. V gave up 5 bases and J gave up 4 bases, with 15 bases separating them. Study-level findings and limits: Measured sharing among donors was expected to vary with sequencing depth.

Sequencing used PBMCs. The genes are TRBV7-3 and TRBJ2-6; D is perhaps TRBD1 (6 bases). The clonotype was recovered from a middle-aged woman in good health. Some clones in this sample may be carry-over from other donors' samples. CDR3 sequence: CASSRGGMGGANVLTF. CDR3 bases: TGTGCCAGCAGCAGAGGGGGAATGGGAGGGGCCAACGTCCTGACTTTC.